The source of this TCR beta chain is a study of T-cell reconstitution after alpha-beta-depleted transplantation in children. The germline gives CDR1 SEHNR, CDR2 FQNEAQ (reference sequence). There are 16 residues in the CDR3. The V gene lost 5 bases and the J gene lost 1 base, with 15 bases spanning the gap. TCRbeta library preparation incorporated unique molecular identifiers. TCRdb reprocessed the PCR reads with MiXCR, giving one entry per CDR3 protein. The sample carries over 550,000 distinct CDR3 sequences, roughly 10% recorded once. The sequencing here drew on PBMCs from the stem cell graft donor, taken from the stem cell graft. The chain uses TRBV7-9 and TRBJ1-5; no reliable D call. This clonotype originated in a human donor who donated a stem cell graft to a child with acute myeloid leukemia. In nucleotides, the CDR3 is TGTGCCAGCAGCCCCACCATAGGACCGAGCAATCAGCCCCAGCATTTT. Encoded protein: CASSPTIGPSNQPQHF.